These 24 T cell receptor beta chains came from one sample sequenced in a study of spatial heterogeneity in lung cancer. Regarding the study as a whole: One measure, the expanded intratumoral alpha and beta TCR count, tracked tumor mutation counts.

TCRdb fed the 5' RACE reads into MiXCR, producing one record per CDR3 protein. The sample has 2,000 to 2,500 distinct CDR3 sequences; roughly 8.4% are singletons. Their specific antigens are unknown. Time point specified: sample taken at primary tumor resection. The specimen comprised lung tumor tissue, sampled at surgery. These receptors came from a male donor with early-stage non-small cell lung cancer.

By proportion, this clonotype is medium-sized (0.01 to 0.1%). V gene TRBV7-2 combines with J gene TRBJ1-5; D is ambiguous. The CDR3 has 13 amino acids. CDR1 and CDR2 from the germline V gene are SGHTA and FQGNSA. V lost 4 bases to trimming and J lost 5 bases, with 9 bases between them. Here the CDR3 reads CASSSSRDQPQHF. The CDR3 DNA sequence: TGTGCCAGCAGCTCCTCACGCGATCAGCCCCAGCATTTT.

This clonotype ranks as medium-sized. The chain joins TRBV12-3 or TRBV12-4 to TRBJ2-1; TRBD2 matches at 8 bases. The CDR3 totals 15 residues. J was trimmed by 4 bases and V by 5 bases; bases with no gene match: 7. DNA of the CDR3: TGTGCCAGCAGTAGGAGCGGGGGCAAATACAATGAGCAGTTCTTC. Protein: CASSRSGGKYNEQFF.

In its sample, this clonotype ranks as medium-sized. This chain links TRBV5-1 with TRBJ2-1, with D possibly matching TRBD1 (5 bases). Per germline, CDR1 SGHRS and CDR2 YFSETQ. This CDR3 is 15 amino acids long. V lost 0 bases and J 2 bases, leaving 9 bases between the germline ends. The CDR3 nucleotides are TGCGCCAGCAGCTTGGCAGGGTCTACCTACAATGAGCAGTTCTTC. It specifies CASSLAGSTYNEQFF. Looking up the rest from reference TRBV5-1 and TRBJ2-1 gives the full variable domain: KAGVTQTPRYLIKTRGQQVTLSCSPISGHRSVSWYQQTPGQGLQFLFEYFSETQRNKGNFPGRFSGRQFSNSRSEMNVSTLELGDSALYLCASSLAGSTYNEQFFGPGTRLTVL.

This clonotype is labeled large. The V and J genes are TRBV7-9 and TRBJ2-5; the D is unclear. The CDR3 totals 13 residues. The V and J ends lost 5 bases and 3 bases respectively, with 10 bases between them. The germline V gene encodes CDR1 SEHNR and CDR2 FQNEAQ (reference sequence). The CDR3 is CASSRSGEETQYF. The CDR3 nucleotides read TGTGCCAGCAGCCGATCTGGGGAAGAGACCCAGTACTTC.

This clonotype is deemed medium-sized. This chain uses TRBV20-1 with TRBJ2-5, with D unresolved. Germline loops: CDR1 DFQATT, CDR2 SNEGSKA (reference sequence). Trimming removed 6 bases at V and 2 bases at J, with 10 bases between. The CDR3 sequence is 12 residues long. As DNA, the CDR3 is TGCAGTGCCTATGGGGAACAAGAGACCCAGTACTTC. Its translation: CSAYGEQETQYF.

This clonotype came up many times. This rearrangement joins TRBV12-3 or TRBV12-4 to TRBJ1-2, with D possibly TRBD1 on 5 matching bases. The V end lost 6 bases, the J end lost 4 bases, and 15 bases lay between the germline ends. This CDR3 contains 14 residues. This CDR3 is CASRFGSGSYGYTF. DNA of the CDR3: TGTGCCAGCAGATTCGGGTCAGGGTCCTATGGCTACACCTTC.

This clonotype is classed as medium-sized. This chain joins TRBV13 and TRBJ2-3, with a possible D match to TRBD2 (7 bases). The CDR3 covers 14 residues. Germline CDR1 PRHDT, CDR2 FYEKMQ (reference sequence). The V gene lost 5 bases and the J gene lost 3 bases, with 12 bases spanning the gap. DNA for the CDR3: TGTGCCAGCAGCCCGGCGGGGGCAACAGATACGCAGTATTTT. Amino acid sequence: CASSPAGATDTQYF.

This clonotype is medium-sized within its sample. The gene calls are TRBV4-2 and TRBJ2-3, with D uncertain. Germline V gene lookup returns CDR1 LGHNA and CDR2 YNFKEQ. Trimming shortened V by 4 bases and J by 4 bases, and 12 bases separated the two germline ends. This CDR3 comprises 14 residues. The CDR3 DNA sequence: TGTGCCAGCAGCCCAGATAGAACCCCAGATACGCAGTATTTT. Protein sequence: CASSPDRTPDTQYF.

By share, this clonotype ranks as medium-sized. The gene calls are TRBV7-2 and TRBJ2-3; D is perhaps TRBD1 (5 bases). Germline CDR1 is SGHTA and CDR2 is FQGNSA. Between the trimmed V and J ends, which lost 5 bases and 8 bases, there was a span of 17 bases. The CDR3 has 14 amino acids. The CDR3 loop reads CASSPEFAQGTQYF. The CDR3 DNA follows: TGTGCCAGCAGCCCCGAATTCGCGCAGGGTACGCAGTATTTT.

This clonotype was picked up many times. V is TRBV11-2 and J is TRBJ2-2, with D perhaps TRBD1 (5 bases). Deletions cut 5 bases from V and 0 bases from J, with 13 bases between. The CDR3 contains 16 residues. Germline V CDR1 and CDR2: SGHAT, FQNNGV. CDR3 amino acids: CASSKGASPNTGELFF. The CDR3 nucleotides read TGTGCCAGCAGCAAAGGGGCTTCCCCGAACACCGGGGAGCTGTTTTTT.

In its sample, this clonotype is medium-sized (0.01 to 0.1%). The chain recombines TRBV10-3 with TRBJ2-2; D may be TRBD2 (6 bases). The CDR3 is 13 residues long. The ends were cut back, 2 bases at V and 15 bases at J, with 16 bases in the middle. CDR1 and CDR2 from the germline V gene are ENHRY and SYGVKD. CDR3 sequence reads: CAISEVGLQALFF. For the CDR3, the DNA is TGTGCCATCAGTGAGGTGGGACTTCAAGCGTTGTTTTTT.

This clonotype appeared a few times. The CDR3 DNA sequence: TGTGCCAGCATCCAGCGGGGGGGCCTTAATGAGCAGTTCTTC. This codes for CASIQRGGLNEQFF. The chain joins TRBV27 to TRBJ2-1; TRBD2 agrees at 10 bases. V gave up 7 bases and J gave up 7 bases; unmatched junction bases: 7. CDR1 and CDR2 (germline): MNHEY, SMNVEV (reference sequence). The length of the CDR3 is 14 residues.

This clonotype is medium-sized (0.01 to 0.1%) in the sample. The V and J genes are TRBV9 and TRBJ1-1; 9 nucleotides agree with TRBD1. The CDR3 extends over 14 amino acids. J lost 5 bases, V lost 6 bases, and 8 bases had no gene match. Germline CDR1 SGDLS, CDR2 YYNGEE. The CDR3 loop is CASTPTGGETEAFF. For the CDR3, the DNA is TGTGCCAGCACCCCGACAGGGGGAGAGACTGAAGCTTTCTTT.

This clonotype has a count of ten or more. The chain joins TRBV19 to TRBJ2-1, with 7 bases identical to TRBD1. V shed 7 bases, J shed 1 base, and the junction held 4 bases outside the gene matches. Germline CDR1 is LNHDA and CDR2 is SQIVND (reference sequence). This CDR3 spans 14 amino acids. The CDR3 DNA reads TGTGCCAGTAAACGGGACAGATCCTACAATGAGCAGTTCTTC. Translating gives CASKRDRSYNEQFF.

This clonotype rates as medium-sized. The chain joins TRBV19 to TRBJ2-6; D gene ambiguous. CDR3 length: 15 residues. Germline loops: CDR1 LNHDA, CDR2 SQIVND (reference sequence). V lost 1 base, J lost 2 bases, and 6 bases lay in between. This chain's CDR3 is CASSIAAAGANVLTF. The CDR3 bases are TGTGCCAGTAGTATAGCGGCTGCTGGGGCCAACGTCCTGACTTTC.

This clonotype is medium-sized in the sample. CDR3: CASSRTGGGTDTQYF. The CDR3, as DNA: TGTGCCAGCAGCCGGACAGGGGGAGGCACAGATACGCAGTATTTT. J is TRBJ2-3 and V is TRBV7-2; 10 bases match TRBD1. The trim removed 5 bases at V and 1 base at J, leaving 3 bases unmatched. The CDR3 spans 15 residues. CDR1 is SGHTA, CDR2 FQGNSA, per germline.

This clonotype was observed at least ten times. V gene TRBV6-5 combines with J gene TRBJ2-7; TRBD2 aligns across 9 bases. CDR3 length: 15 residues. The V gene end was trimmed by 1 base and the J gene end by 6 bases; junction bases not matched to a gene: 7. CDR1 is MNHEY, CDR2 SVGAGI, per germline. The CDR3 sequence: CASSYCGGAGGEQYF. In nucleotides, the CDR3 is TGTGCCAGCAGTTACTGCGGGGGGGCCGGCGGCGAGCAGTACTTC.

The chain joins TRBV7-2 to TRBJ2-3, with 9 bases matching TRBD1. Germline V gene sequence: CDR1 SGHTA, CDR2 FQGNSA. The CDR3 spans 12 residues. Trimming at V came to 3 bases and at J to 8 bases, leaving 0 bases not matched to a gene. CDR3: CASSLDRGTQYF. Here the CDR3 DNA reads TGTGCCAGCAGCTTGGACAGGGGTACGCAGTATTTT.

By share, this clonotype ranks as medium-sized (0.01 to 0.1%). The chain employs TRBV11-3 and TRBJ2-7; tentatively, D is TRBD1 or TRBD2 (5 bases each). This CDR3 spans 15 amino acids. Germline lookup yields CDR1 SGHNT and CDR2 YENEEA. The V end was cut by 0 bases, the J end by 1 base, with 10 bases between. The CDR3 DNA follows: TGTGCCAGCAGCTTAGACCGGGACGGTTCCTACGAGCAGTACTTC. Translated: CASSLDRDGSYEQYF.

The chain employs TRBV18 and TRBJ1-5, with D uncertain. CDR3 length equals 13 residues. Germline V CDR1 and CDR2: KGHSH, LQKENI. Trimming took 4 bases from V and 7 from J, leaving 11 bases between them. The CDR3 here is CASSRLRNQPQHF. DNA for the CDR3: TGTGCCAGCTCACGGCTCAGGAACCAGCCCCAGCATTTT.

In its sample, this clonotype ranks as medium-sized. This chain joins TRBV4-1 and TRBJ2-1; 11 nucleotides agree with TRBD2. The CDR3 runs to 17 residues. With V trimmed by 2 bases and J by 5 bases, 8 bases remained unmatched. Germline V gene data show CDR1 as MGHRA and CDR2 as YSYEKL. Written as DNA, the CDR3 is TGCGCCAGCAGCCAAACCCTAGCGGGGGGCCCGAACAATGAGCAGTTCTTC. This translates into CASSQTLAGGPNNEQFF.

This clonotype was picked up many times. The genes are TRBV29-1 and TRBJ2-7; D is unresolved. This CDR3 has 12 amino acids. The V end was cut by 4 bases, the J end by 2 bases, with 9 bases between. Germline CDR1 SQVTM, CDR2 ANQGSEA. Here the CDR3 reads CSVGAATYEQYF. DNA of the CDR3: TGCAGCGTTGGGGCTGCCACCTACGAGCAGTACTTC.

This clonotype has only a few counts. The chain links TRBV19 to TRBJ2-2; TRBD1 matches 8 bases. Germline V gene lookup returns CDR1 LNHDA and CDR2 SQIVND (reference sequence). The CDR3 spans 16 residues. After removal of 4 bases from V and 4 bases from J, the junction contained 8 bases not matched to a gene. CDR3 residues: CASSTPQGAFTGELFF. CDR3 in DNA: TGTGCCAGTAGTACCCCCCAGGGGGCCTTCACCGGGGAGCTGTTTTTT.

Judged by abundance, this clonotype is medium-sized. The rearrangement uses TRBV7-9 and TRBJ1-1, with D possibly being TRBD1 (6 bases). This CDR3 is 16 amino acids long. The V end lost 0 bases, the J end lost 5 bases, and 16 bases lay between the germline ends. Germline V gene sequence: CDR1 SEHNR, CDR2 FQNEAQ (reference sequence). The CDR3 protein is CASSLARWGARTEAFF. The CDR3 DNA reads as TGTGCCAGCAGCTTAGCGCGGTGGGGGGCGAGGACTGAAGCTTTCTTT.